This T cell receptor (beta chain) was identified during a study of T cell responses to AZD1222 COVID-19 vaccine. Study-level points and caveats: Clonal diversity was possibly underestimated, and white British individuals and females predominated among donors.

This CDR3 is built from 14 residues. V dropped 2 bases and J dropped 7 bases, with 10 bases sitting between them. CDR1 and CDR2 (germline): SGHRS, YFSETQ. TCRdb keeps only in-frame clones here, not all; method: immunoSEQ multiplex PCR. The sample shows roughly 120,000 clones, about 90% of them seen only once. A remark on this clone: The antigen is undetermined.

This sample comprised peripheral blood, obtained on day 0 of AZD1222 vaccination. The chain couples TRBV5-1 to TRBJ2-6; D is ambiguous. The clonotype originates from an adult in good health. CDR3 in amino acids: CASSLSGIANVLTF. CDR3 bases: TGCGCCAGCAGCTTATCGGGTATCGCCAACGTCCTGACTTTC. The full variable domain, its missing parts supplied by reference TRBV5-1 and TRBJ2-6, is KAGVTQTPRYLIKTRGQQVTLSCSPISGHRSVSWYQQTPGQGLQFLFEYFSETQRNKGNFPGRFSGRQFSNSRSEMNVSTLELGDSALYLCASSLSGIANVLTFGAGSRLTVL.